This entry lists 13 T cell receptor beta chains sequenced from one sample in a study of neurological immune-mediated disorders. TCRdb ran MiXCR on the 5' RACE reads and lists one entry per CDR3 protein. The sample has 85,000 to 90,000 distinct CDR3 sequences, approximately 3.5% seen once. The sequencing sample was made of PBMCs. Receptors originate from a woman aged 45 to 65 with multiple sclerosis.

The sample holds many counts of this clonotype. This sequence joins TRBV12-3 or TRBV12-4 and TRBJ2-7, with a weak D call TRBD1 (6 bases). The V and J ends lost 7 bases and 3 bases respectively, with 13 bases between them. The CDR3 spans 13 residues. CDR3: CASTGTTIYEQYF. The DNA of the CDR3 is TGTGCCAGCACTGGGACAACCATCTACGAGCAGTACTTC.

In its sample, this clonotype was seen many times. The rearrangement links TRBV3-1 to TRBJ1-2; TRBD1 is a possible D gene (6 bases). Germline loops: CDR1 LGHDT, CDR2 YNNKEL (reference sequence). This CDR3 has 13 residues. Trimming cost V 2 bases and J 5 bases, with 9 bases left between them. CDR3 DNA: TGTGCCAGCAGCCAATGGACAGATTATGGCTACACCTTC. Translated, it gives CASSQWTDYGYTF.

J is TRBJ2-5 and V is TRBV12-3 or TRBV12-4; D is possibly TRBD1 (6 bases). V was pared by 8 bases and J by 0 bases, with 7 bases between. The CDR3 has 12 amino acids. DNA of the CDR3: TGTGCCAGCGGGACATACCAAGAGACCCAGTACTTC. This gives the protein CASGTYQETQYF.

Many counts were recorded for this clonotype. In nucleotides, the CDR3 is TGTGCCAGCAGTGAATCCGCAGGGGGGGTTGAAAAACTGTTTTTT. It codes for CASSESAGGVEKLFF. The chain couples TRBV25-1 to TRBJ1-4, with 7 bases that match TRBD1. Germline V CDR1 and CDR2: MGHDK, SYGVNS. Trimming removed 1 base from V and 7 bases from J; junction bases left unmatched: 6. The CDR3 length is 15 residues.

This clonotype was seen more than once but under ten times. The chain has TRBV5-1 and TRBJ2-3; the match to TRBD2 covers 9 bases. Looked up from germline, CDR1 is SGHRS and CDR2 is YFSETQ. The CDR3 runs to 16 residues. The trim removed 0 bases at V and 5 bases at J, leaving 7 bases unmatched. In DNA, the CDR3 is TGCGCCAGCAGCTTGGCCCCTGTAGCGGGGGAAGATACGCAGTATTTT. Its translation: CASSLAPVAGEDTQYF.

A few counts support this clonotype. The CDR3 loop is CASSSTDGNNYGYTF. CDR3 sequence (DNA): TGCGCCAGCAGCTCGACGGACGGAAATAACTATGGCTACACCTTC. The chain has TRBV5-1 and TRBJ1-2; no clear D. The CDR3 runs to 15 residues. CDR1 and CDR2 (germline): SGHRS, YFSETQ. Trimming took 3 bases from V and 1 from J, leaving 13 bases between them. Supplemented by reference TRBV5-1 and TRBJ1-2, the full variable domain reads KAGVTQTPRYLIKTRGQQVTLSCSPISGHRSVSWYQQTPGQGLQFLFEYFSETQRNKGNFPGRFSGRQFSNSRSEMNVSTLELGDSALYLCASSSTDGNNYGYTFGSGTRLTVV.

This clonotype was counted many times. The V and J genes are TRBV10-3 and TRBJ2-6; D is unresolved. Trimming took off 11 bases at V and 2 bases at J, with 10 bases between the two ends. The CDR3 totals 13 residues. The germline CDR1 and CDR2 sequences are ENHRY and SYGVKD. As DNA, the CDR3 is TGTGCCTCCGAAAGGGCTGGGGCCAACGTCCTGACTTTC. Protein product: CASERAGANVLTF.

This clonotype showed up many times. The genes are TRBV20-1 and TRBJ2-7; no definite D call. V shed 0 bases and J shed 6 bases, with 18 bases lying between them. Looked up from germline, CDR1 is DFQATT and CDR2 is SNEGSKA (reference sequence). The CDR3 has 15 residues. CDR3 in amino acids: CSARDALGRRSEQYF. CDR3 DNA sequence: TGCAGTGCTAGAGACGCCCTTGGGCGGCGTAGCGAGCAGTACTTC.

In its sample, this clonotype was seen many times. A clone one base away is much larger, so this may be a read error. The V call is TRBV12-3 or TRBV12-4, the J call TRBJ1-5; D unresolved. V was pared by 0 bases and J by 5 bases, with 5 bases between. This CDR3 contains 13 residues. The CDR3 DNA is TGTGCCAGCAGTTTAGCGGCGGATCAGCCCCAGCATTTT. Protein product: CASSLAADQPQHF.

On this clonotype itself: A much larger clone lies a single base off, so this may be a read error. The J gene is TRBJ2-4, the V gene TRBV5-1, with a possible D match to TRBD1 (6 bases). Per germline, CDR1 SGHRS and CDR2 YFSETQ. The CDR3 is 14 residues long. CDR3 in amino acids: CVSSLGQAKNIQYF. CDR3 nucleotides: TGCGTCAGCAGCTTAGGACAGGCCAAAAACATTCAGTACTTC.

The chain couples TRBV12-3 or TRBV12-4 to TRBJ2-1, with a tentative D call TRBD2 (6 bases). The CDR3 is 17 residues long. V was shortened by 10 bases and J by 0 bases, with 22 bases between the two germline ends. The CDR3 is CATGRTGLKDSYNEQFF. DNA for the CDR3: TGTGCCACCGGAAGGACGGGACTCAAGGACTCCTACAATGAGCAGTTCTTC.

The V call is TRBV5-6, the J call TRBJ2-1; 7 nucleotides match TRBD1. The CDR3 runs to 15 residues. V lost 4 bases and J lost 8; bases outside the gene matches: 12. Germline CDR1 is SGHDT and CDR2 is YYEEEE. CDR3 loop: CASSLRQGDIHEQFF. CDR3 DNA: TGTGCCAGCAGCCTTAGACAGGGAGATATCCATGAGCAGTTCTTC.

This clonotype was seen ten or more times. The V gene is TRBV3-1, the J gene TRBJ2-7, with 8 bases identical to TRBD2. Looked up from germline, CDR1 is LGHDT and CDR2 is YNNKEL (reference sequence). V was pared by 5 bases and J by 7 bases, with 10 bases of the junction left unmatched. The CDR3 totals 14 residues. CDR3 nucleotide sequence: TGTGCCAGCAGCGCCGTCGGCGGGGGGCGGGAGCAGTACTTC. Amino acid sequence: CASSAVGGGREQYF.